The source of this T cell receptor (beta chain) is a study of a mutant IDH1 vaccine in newly diagnosed glioma. Stated time point: week 35, safety follow-up. Every vaccine dose comprised 300 ug of mutant IDH1 20-mer peptide plus topical imiquimod. V gave up 4 bases and J gave up 9 bases, with 13 bases separating them. CDR1 is SSHAT and CDR2 is FNYEAQ in the germline V gene (reference sequence). CDR3 length equals 13 residues. Measured with immunoSEQ multiplex PCR; TCRdb has only the in-frame clones, and not every one. The table includes some 71,000 clones, about 87% detected once. As for this clone: Antigen: not known.

The V call is TRBV7-7, the J call TRBJ2-1, with TRBD2 as a possible D gene (5 bases). The receptor comes from a man aged 25-45 years with glioma. The starting material was PBMCs, obtained from a glioma patient whose treatment included an IDH1 peptide vaccine. CDR3 bases: TGTGCCAGCAGCTCTGGACTTCTCGGTGAGCAGTTCTTC. It translates to CASSSGLLGEQFF.